Listed below are T cell receptor beta chains from one sample, sequenced in a study of blood T cell repertoires in COVID-19. Repertoires were generated with immunoSEQ multiplex PCR, while TCRdb's copy carries only in-frame clones and drops some. The sample consists of around 200,000 clones, approximately 87% of them appearing once. The specimen was peripheral blood. The source of these receptors is a woman aged 60-75 years with COVID-19, enrolled during active disease. The CDR3 runs from the conserved cysteine through the conserved F or W. A D gene is named only where the DNA matches it firmly. For some rows the clone size is stated as once, few or many, or as a class when expanded; others skip it.

D	V	J	size	CDR3	DNA
-	TRBV28	TRBJ1-4	-	CASSYTGLEKLFF	TGTGCCAGCAGTTATACAGGGTTGGAAAAACTGTTTTTT
-	TRBV6-5	TRBJ1-2	-	CASSYLGGYGYTF	TGTGCCAGCAGTTACTTAGGGGGCTATGGCTACACCTTC
-	TRBV2	TRBJ2-1	few	CASSVAEVSYNEQFF	TGTGCCAGCAGTGTGGCCGAGGTGAGCTACAATGAGCAGTTCTTC
TRBD1	TRBV9	TRBJ1-3	-	CASSVEGANTIYF	TGTGCCAGCAGCGTTGAGGGGGCAAACACCATATATTTT
-	TRBV30	TRBJ1-5	-	CAWAGGQSQPQHF	TGTGCCTGGGCTGGAGGCCAGAGTCAGCCCCAGCATTTT
TRBD1	TRBV19	TRBJ1-6	-	CASSKTPGQNNSPLHF	TGTGCCAGTAGTAAAACACCGGGACAGAATAATTCACCCCTCCACTTT
-	TRBV9	TRBJ1-6	-	CASSVGQYNSPLHF	TGTGCCAGCAGCGTAGGACAGTATAATTCACCCCTCCACTTT
TRBD2	TRBV7-9	TRBJ2-5	-	CASSPGTRGLAGGRETQYF	TGTGCCAGCAGCCCCGGGACTCGCGGACTAGCGGGAGGTCGGGAGACCCAGTACTTC
-	TRBV10-3	TRBJ1-2	once	CAISVREDYGYTF	TGTGCCATCAGTGTAAGGGAGGACTATGGCTACACCTTC
-	TRBV7-2	TRBJ2-7	-	CASSLHSYPYEQYF	TGTGCCAGCAGCTTACACTCCTACCCCTACGAGCAGTACTTC
-	TRBV14	TRBJ1-1	-	CASSDLGAEAFF	TGTGCCAGCAGTGACTTAGGGGCTGAAGCTTTCTTT
-	TRBV7-3	TRBJ2-1	-	CASSLRGSSYNEQFF	TGTGCCAGCAGCTTACGCGGCAGCTCCTACAATGAGCAGTTCTTC
-	TRBV6-5	TRBJ1-2	-	CASSPRGSGGYTF	TGTGCCAGCAGTCCCAGGGGATCGGGTGGCTACACCTTC
-	TRBV15	TRBJ1-6	-	CATSRVRGGNSPLHF	TGTGCCACCAGCAGAGTAAGGGGTGGTAATTCACCCCTCCACTTT
TRBD2	TRBV6-4	TRBJ2-2	-	CASSLFYPTSFSTGELFF	TGTGCCAGCAGTCTTTTTTACCCGACTAGCTTTTCGACCGGGGAGCTGTTTTTT
-	TRBV10-3	TRBJ1-4	-	CAIRSTGPNEKLFF	TGTGCCATCAGGTCGACAGGCCCTAATGAAAAACTGTTTTTT
TRBD1	TRBV6-2/TRBV6-3	TRBJ1-2	once	CAGSRRTGWSGYTF	TGTGCCGGCAGTCGGCGGACAGGGTGGAGTGGCTACACCTTC
-	TRBV28	TRBJ2-5	-	CASSVWARETQYF	TGTGCCAGCAGTGTTTGGGCGAGAGAGACCCAGTACTTC
-	TRBV7-3	TRBJ2-1	-	CASSLGREYNEQFF	TGTGCCAGCAGCTTAGGGCGGGAATACAATGAGCAGTTCTTC
TRBD1	TRBV7-9	TRBJ1-2	-	CASSPTAGQGGVYTF	TGTGCCAGCAGCCCCACTGCGGGACAGGGGGGAGTCTACACCTTC
-	TRBV28	TRBJ1-1	-	CASRTPGQNTEAFF	TGTGCCAGCAGGACCCCTGGACAGAACACTGAAGCTTTCTTT
-	TRBV6-2/TRBV6-3	TRBJ2-7	-	CASSPIGSSYEQYF	TGTGCCAGCAGCCCTATAGGGAGCAGCTACGAGCAGTACTTC
-	TRBV9	TRBJ1-3	-	CASSPPTGYDSGNTIYF	TGTGCCAGCAGCCCTCCGACGGGATACGACTCTGGAAACACCATATATTTT
-	TRBV7-2	TRBJ1-2	-	CASSFRASRGYTF	TGTGCCAGCAGCTTCAGGGCCTCGCGGGGCTACACCTTC
TRBD2	TRBV6-6	TRBJ2-1	-	CASSYDGRIDNEQFF	TGTGCCAGCAGTTACGACGGGAGGATAGACAATGAGCAGTTCTTC
TRBD1	TRBV11-3	TRBJ1-4	-	CASSFGSGTGYEKLFF	TGTGCCAGCAGCTTCGGCTCCGGGACAGGGTATGAAAAACTGTTTTTT
TRBD2	TRBV28	TRBJ2-7	-	CASSATSGFQTEQYF	TGTGCCAGCAGCGCGACTAGCGGGTTTCAGACAGAGCAGTACTTC
-	TRBV5-1	TRBJ1-6	-	CASSLRGLSENSPLHF	TGCGCCAGCAGCTTGCGGGGGTTGTCGGAAAATTCACCCCTCCACTTT
-	TRBV12-3/TRBV12-4	TRBJ1-2	-	CASRTSNYGYTF	TGTGCCAGCAGGACATCTAACTATGGCTACACCTTC
-	TRBV19	TRBJ1-5	-	CASSIVAQGPQPQHF	TGTGCCAGTAGTATAGTGGCGCAGGGCCCCCAGCCCCAGCATTTT
TRBD2	TRBV11-3	TRBJ2-3	once	CASSLLAGNTDTQYF	TGTGCCAGCAGCCTTCTAGCGGGTAACACAGATACGCAGTATTTT
TRBD1	TRBV5-4	TRBJ1-1	-	CASSRGQGMNTEAFF	TGTGCCAGCAGCCGTGGACAGGGGATGAACACTGAAGCTTTCTTT
TRBD1	TRBV7-6	TRBJ2-7	few	CASSYGQGGIYEQYF	TGTGCCAGCAGCTACGGACAGGGGGGGATCTACGAGCAGTACTTC
TRBD2	TRBV4-3	TRBJ2-3	-	CASSQDAQTSGNTDTQYF	TGCGCCAGCAGCCAAGATGCTCAGACTAGCGGGAACACAGATACGCAGTATTTT
TRBD1	TRBV18	TRBJ2-7	-	CASSHRPGQGSYEQYF	TGTGCCAGCTCACATAGACCGGGACAGGGGTCCTACGAGCAGTACTTC
-	TRBV5-1	TRBJ2-5	-	CASSLGRDTQETQYF	TGCGCCAGCAGCTTGGGTCGGGACACCCAAGAGACCCAGTACTTC